Each of the 2 T cell receptor beta chains below was sequenced from the same sample in a study of cytomegalovirus exposure and HLA in healthy donors. 13 Jbeta primers and 60 Vbeta primers were used for the PCR. Only in-frame clones appear in the TCRdb table, and some are missing; sequencing was by immunoSEQ multiplex PCR. The profile covers approximately 110,000 clones, with 65% to 85% appearing a single time and about 5.8% taken by the ten largest. The sequenced sample was PBMCs. Receptor source: a male donor in good health and CMV-seronegative.

Worth noting for this clone: One end of the junction is discordant with germline, which a read error may explain. The V and J genes are TRBV7-9 and TRBJ1-1; 7 bases match TRBD1. Germline loops: CDR1 SEHNR, CDR2 FQNEAQ (reference sequence). CDR3 size: 16 residues. The CDR3 protein is CSSSLAIRGGLTEAFF. The CDR3 region has the DNA TGTTCCAGCAGCTTAGCGATTAGAGGGGGCCTCACTGAAGCTTTCTTT.

The chain combines TRBV2 with TRBJ1-2, with D possibly TRBD1 on 6 matching bases. Trimming left V 5 bases short and J 3 bases short, with 16 bases between. The CDR3 covers 15 residues. Germline-derived CDR1 and CDR2 are SNHLY and FYNNEI. The CDR3: CASSPGGARDYGYTF. DNA of the CDR3: TGTGCCAGCAGTCCCGGGGGGGCCCGGGACTATGGCTACACCTTC. Using reference TRBV2 and TRBJ1-2 for the parts outside the CDR3, the full variable domain is EPEVTQTPSHQVTQMGQEVILRCVPISNHLYFYWYRQILGQKVEFLVSFYNNEISEKSEIFDDQFSVERPDGSNFTLKIRSTKLEDSAMYFCASSPGGARDYGYTFGSGTRLTVV.